A single sample gave rise to the 27 T cell receptor beta chains below, sequenced in a study of response to subunit inactivated influenza vaccine. Each CDR3 protein gets one entry after TCRdb re-called the RT-PCR reads with MiXCR. The table has almost 600,000 distinct CDR3 sequences, 12% to 15% seen once; the top ten hold approximately 12%. The starting material was PBMCs from blood, obtained roughly 13 days after vaccination. The receptors were sampled from a man aged 50-59 years who received an inactivated influenza vaccine.

J is TRBJ2-1 and V is TRBV6-1, with D perhaps TRBD1 (6 bases). Germline loops: CDR1 MNHNS, CDR2 SASEGT. The V gene lost 3 bases and the J gene lost 5 bases, with 17 bases spanning the gap. The CDR3 loop spans 16 amino acids. In DNA, the CDR3 is TGTGCCAGCAGTGACACCAACAGGGAGACCGACAATGAGCAGTTCTTC. It codes for CASSDTNRETDNEQFF.

The chain employs TRBV7-9 and TRBJ2-1; 8 positions match TRBD2. The length of the CDR3 is 17 residues. Germline V gene data show CDR1 as SEHNR and CDR2 as FQNEAQ (reference sequence). V dropped 4 bases and J dropped 2; count of bases not matched to a gene: 10. The CDR3 DNA reads TGTGCCAGCAGCTCCCCCAGCGGGAGAGATGCCTACAATGAGCAGTTCTTC. Protein sequence: CASSSPSGRDAYNEQFF.

This chain uses TRBV14 with TRBJ2-5; D gene uncertain. Germline V gene sequence: CDR1 SGHDN, CDR2 FVKESK. Trimming removed 1 base at V and 7 bases at J, with 13 bases between. This CDR3 is 14 amino acids long. The CDR3 coding sequence is TGTGCCAGCAGCCAAGGGGTCCACCCGTGGACCCAGTACTTC. Translating it yields CASSQGVHPWTQYF.

In its sample, this clonotype was seen a few times. This chain connects TRBV19 to TRBJ2-1; 10 bases are a match to TRBD2. The length of the CDR3 is 15 residues. CDR1 is LNHDA, CDR2 SQIVND, per germline (reference sequence). V shed 6 bases, J shed 4 bases, and the junction held 6 bases outside the gene matches. Written as DNA, the CDR3 is TGTGCCAGTAGATGGAGCGGGGGGGTTTACAATGAGCAGTTCTTC. It encodes CASRWSGGVYNEQFF.

The genes are TRBV7-2 and TRBJ2-1; 8 bases line up with TRBD2. CDR1 is SGHTA, CDR2 FQGNSA, per germline. V was clipped by 0 bases and J by 0 bases; unmatched bases: 7. The CDR3 is made up of 18 amino acids. The CDR3 region is CASSLAGTGGNSYNEQFF. The CDR3 bases are TGTGCCAGCAGCTTAGCAGGAACGGGAGGGAACTCCTACAATGAGCAGTTCTTC.

There are many counts of this clonotype. J is TRBJ2-7 and V is TRBV7-8; D is unresolved. Germline loops: CDR1 SGHVS, CDR2 FQNEAQ. The V gene lost 4 bases and the J gene lost 6 bases, with 10 bases spanning the gap. The CDR3 runs to 12 residues. CDR3 nucleotide sequence: TGTGCCAGCAGCTCCGGGCCTTCCGAGCAGTACTTC. This translates into CASSSGPSEQYF.

V is TRBV30 and J is TRBJ2-4; D is perhaps TRBD1 (6 bases). This CDR3 has 16 residues. The V end lost 0 bases, the J end lost 6 bases, and 18 bases lay between the germline ends. Germline V gene data show CDR1 as GTSNPN and CDR2 as SVGIG (reference sequence). CDR3 amino acids: CAWSVSTGFRPNIQYF. The CDR3 DNA reads as TGTGCCTGGAGTGTTAGTACAGGGTTCCGGCCAAACATTCAGTACTTC. The full variable domain, in which reference TRBV30 and TRBJ2-4 provide the parts outside the CDR3, is SQTIHQWPATLVQPVGSPLSLECTVEGTSNPNLYWYRQAAGRGLQLLFYSVGIGQISSEVPQNLSASRPQDRQFILSSKKLLLSDSGFYLCAWSVSTGFRPNIQYFGAGTRLSVL.

This clonotype has just a few counts. The chain joins TRBV27 to TRBJ2-6; D gene uncertain. Trimming removed 0 bases from V and 4 bases from J, with 7 bases in between. CDR1 is MNHEY and CDR2 is SMNVEV in the germline V gene (reference sequence). The CDR3 covers 15 residues. CDR3 sequence reads: CASSLSFSGANVLTF. The CDR3 DNA is TGTGCCAGCAGTTTATCTTTTTCAGGGGCCAACGTCCTGACTTTC.

A few counts support this clonotype. This chain uses TRBV5-1 with TRBJ2-3; 7 nucleotides line up with TRBD1. This CDR3 contains 16 residues. Germline V gives CDR1 SGHRS, CDR2 YFSETQ. The junction had 13 bases not matched to a gene; V was cut back by 5 bases and J by 4 bases. The CDR3 loop reads CASSNQGVLSPDTQYF. CDR3 nucleotides: TGCGCCAGCAGTAACCAGGGGGTTTTGTCCCCAGATACGCAGTATTTT.

V gene TRBV11-2 combines with J gene TRBJ2-5, with 9 bases identical to TRBD2. The CDR3 has 16 residues. V shed 1 base, J shed 1 base, and the junction held 4 bases outside the gene matches. Germline CDR1 SGHAT, CDR2 FQNNGV. The CDR3 coding sequence is TGTGCCAGCAGCTTAGGGGCGGGAGGGCCCCAAGAGACCCAGTACTTC. Residues: CASSLGAGGPQETQYF.

The chain carries TRBV6-1 and TRBJ2-7; 13 bases align to TRBD2. This CDR3 has 15 amino acids. Germline CDR1 is MNHNS and CDR2 is SASEGT. J was trimmed by 7 bases and V by 4 bases; bases with no gene match: 7. This chain's CDR3 is CASSAKTGLAGEQYF. For the CDR3, the DNA is TGTGCCAGCAGTGCGAAAACGGGACTAGCGGGGGAGCAGTACTTC.

The rearrangement joins TRBV29-1 to TRBJ1-2; D remains unclear. The CDR3 has 14 amino acids. Germline V gives CDR1 SQVTM, CDR2 ANQGSEA. Trimming shortened V by 6 bases and J by 0 bases, and 14 bases separated the two germline ends. CDR3: CSVQQQRANYGYTF. In DNA form, the CDR3 reads TGCAGCGTCCAACAGCAACGAGCTAACTATGGCTACACCTTC. The entire variable domain, with the rest obtained from reference TRBV29-1 and TRBJ1-2, is as follows: SAVISQKPSRDICQRGTSLTIQCQVDSQVTMMFWYRQQPGQSLTLIATANQGSEATYESGFVIDKFPISRPNLTFSTLTVSNMSPEDSSIYLCSVQQQRANYGYTFGSGTRLTVV.

This clonotype was seen more than once but under ten times. The CDR3 nucleotides read TGTGCCAGCAGTGATAGTTTAGTCGCAGATACGCAGTATTTT. It codes for CASSDSLVADTQYF. This chain joins TRBV28 and TRBJ2-3; D call uncertain. Trimming shortened V by 5 bases and J by 4 bases, and 13 bases separated the two germline ends. The CDR3 has 14 residues. Germline V gives CDR1 MDHEN, CDR2 SYDVKM.

This clonotype was found a few times. The rearrangement joins TRBV6-2 or TRBV6-3 to TRBJ2-5; D is perhaps TRBD2 (6 bases). This CDR3 has 12 amino acids. V shed 6 bases and J shed 5 bases, with 10 bases lying between them. Germline V CDR1 and CDR2: MNHEY, SVGEGT. Here the CDR3 reads CASRSSGETQYF. The CDR3 region has the DNA TGTGCCAGCAGATCAAGCGGGGAGACCCAGTACTTC.

The chain recombines TRBV2 with TRBJ2-4, with 7 nucleotides matching TRBD2. There are 12 residues in the CDR3. Germline assignment: CDR1 SNHLY and CDR2 FYNNEI. V shed 5 bases, J shed 8 bases, and the junction held 3 bases outside the gene matches. The CDR3 sequence: CASSSGRDIQYF. The CDR3 DNA follows: TGTGCCAGCAGTTCAGGGAGGGACATTCAGTACTTC.

V gene TRBV20-1 combines with J gene TRBJ2-3, with D possibly matching TRBD1 (5 bases). The V end lost 3 bases, the J end lost 0 bases, and 16 bases lay between the germline ends. This CDR3 spans 16 amino acids. CDR1 DFQATT and CDR2 SNEGSKA come from the germline V gene (reference sequence). CDR3 DNA: TGCAGTGCTAGCCCCGACAGTCCTTCGAGCACAGATACGCAGTATTTT. Translating it yields CSASPDSPSSTDTQYF.

The rearrangement joins TRBV5-6 to TRBJ2-2, with D unclear. CDR1 and CDR2 from the germline V gene are SGHDT and YYEEEE. V lost 4 bases to trimming and J lost 1 base, with 11 bases between them. This CDR3 comprises 15 residues. Here the CDR3 reads CASSRIRLNTGELFF. CDR3 bases: TGTGCCAGCAGCCGTATCCGACTGAACACCGGGGAGCTGTTTTTT.

This sequence joins TRBV20-1 and TRBJ1-2; TRBD1 is a possible D gene (5 bases). The CDR3 is 12 residues long. V lost 5 bases and J 4 bases, leaving 11 bases between the germline ends. Germline V gene sequence: CDR1 DFQATT, CDR2 SNEGSKA (reference sequence). CDR3 residues: CSADRDFYGYTF. CDR3 DNA: TGCAGTGCTGACCGGGACTTCTATGGCTACACCTTC.

This clonotype was seen ten or more times. For the CDR3, the DNA is TGTGCCAGCAGCCAGGACGTGACGAACACTGAAGCTTTCTTT. Amino acids: CASSQDVTNTEAFF. V is TRBV7-2 and J is TRBJ1-1, with D uncertain. Trimming removed 5 bases from V and 1 base from J, with 11 bases in between. The CDR3 runs to 14 residues. Germline loops: CDR1 SGHTA, CDR2 FQGNSA.

This clonotype was seen a few times. The rearrangement uses TRBV27 and TRBJ1-4; 11 bases agree with TRBD1. V gave up 8 bases and J gave up 4 bases; unmatched junction bases: 3. The CDR3 runs to 14 residues. The germline gives CDR1 MNHEY, CDR2 SMNVEV (reference sequence). The CDR3 loop is CASAGQGGNEKLFF. The CDR3 DNA follows: TGTGCCAGCGCGGGACAGGGGGGTAATGAAAAACTGTTTTTT.

In its sample, this clonotype was seen a few times. The V gene is TRBV12-3 or TRBV12-4, the J gene TRBJ1-6, with TRBD1 as a possible D gene (6 bases). V lost 3 bases and J 7 bases, leaving 10 bases between the germline ends. The CDR3 totals 14 residues. CDR3 sequence (DNA): TGTGCCAGCAGTTTCCAGGGGCGGAATTCACCCCTCCACTTT. Its translation is CASSFQGRNSPLHF.

The V call is TRBV6-2 or TRBV6-3, the J call TRBJ2-3; 8 positions match TRBD2. The V and J ends lost 5 bases and 7 bases, in that order; junction bases with no gene match: 11. The CDR3 runs to 15 residues. Germline lookup yields CDR1 MNHEY and CDR2 SVGEGT. The CDR3, as DNA: TGTGCCAGCAGTACCCCCAGCGGGAGAAAACATACGCAGTATTTT. Translating it yields CASSTPSGRKHTQYF.

In its sample, this clonotype was seen a few times. This chain uses TRBV12-3 or TRBV12-4 with TRBJ2-1; 7 nucleotides agree with TRBD2. The CDR3 totals 13 residues. The J segment lost 6 bases and the V segment lost 7 bases, leaving 6 bases of the junction unmatched. The chain's CDR3 is CASTAGGSNEQFF. Written as DNA, the CDR3 is TGTGCCAGCACGGCTGGCGGGAGCAATGAGCAGTTCTTC.

The chain carries TRBV7-2 and TRBJ2-2; 9 bases are a match to TRBD1. The CDR3 has 15 amino acids. CDR1 and CDR2 from the germline V gene are SGHTA and FQGNSA. Germline trimming cut 5 bases from V and 6 bases from J; bases unmatched to any gene: 7. Here the CDR3 DNA reads TGTGCCAGCAGCGCGACAGGGGGAAGGGCCGGGGAGCTGTTTTTT. Translation gives CASSATGGRAGELFF.

This sequence joins TRBV29-1 and TRBJ1-5; D uncertain. Trimming shortened V by 7 bases and J by 5 bases, and 15 bases separated the two germline ends. Germline CDR1 SQVTM, CDR2 ANQGSEA. The CDR3 has 13 amino acids. The DNA for the CDR3 is TGCAGCGCCGCCAAGGGTCTTGATCAGCCCCAGCATTTT. Protein sequence: CSAAKGLDQPQHF.

This clonotype has just a few counts. The chain uses TRBV5-1 and TRBJ1-1; 11 bases align to TRBD1. CDR3 length equals 15 residues. Germline-derived CDR1 and CDR2 are SGHRS and YFSETQ. With V trimmed by 3 bases and J by 4 bases, 5 bases remained unmatched. The CDR3 DNA reads as TGCGCCAGCAGCTGGGACAGGGGGGGAGCCACTGAAGCTTTCTTT. Its translation: CASSWDRGGATEAFF.

The chain uses TRBV12-3 or TRBV12-4 and TRBJ2-7; 7 bases align to TRBD1. Trimming took 9 bases from V and 6 from J; bases not matched to a gene: 14. The CDR3 spans 14 residues. The CDR3 region has the DNA TGTGCCAGTAAATCGACAGGGATTCTCTCCGAGCAGTACTTC. It translates to CASKSTGILSEQYF.